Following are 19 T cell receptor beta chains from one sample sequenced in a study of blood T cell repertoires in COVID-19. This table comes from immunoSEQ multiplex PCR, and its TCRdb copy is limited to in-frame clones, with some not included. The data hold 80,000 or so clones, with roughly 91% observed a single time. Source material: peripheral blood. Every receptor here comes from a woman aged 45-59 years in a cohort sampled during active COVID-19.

CDR3 sequence: CAWSVGGFAGELFF. CDR3 in DNA: TGTGCCTGGAGTGTAGGAGGGTTTGCCGGGGAGCTGTTTTTT. The chain uses TRBV30 and TRBJ2-2; D is perhaps TRBD2 (6 bases). Deletions cut 0 bases from V and 6 bases from J, with 11 bases between. The CDR3 extends over 14 amino acids. Germline V lookup: CDR1 GTSNPN, CDR2 SVGIG (reference sequence).

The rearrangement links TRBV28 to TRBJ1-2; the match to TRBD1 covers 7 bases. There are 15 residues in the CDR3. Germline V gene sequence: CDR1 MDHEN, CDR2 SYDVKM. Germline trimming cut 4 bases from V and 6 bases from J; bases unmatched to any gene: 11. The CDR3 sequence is CASSSALTGRDGYTF. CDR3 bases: TGTGCCAGCAGTTCCGCCCTGACAGGGCGGGATGGCTACACCTTC.

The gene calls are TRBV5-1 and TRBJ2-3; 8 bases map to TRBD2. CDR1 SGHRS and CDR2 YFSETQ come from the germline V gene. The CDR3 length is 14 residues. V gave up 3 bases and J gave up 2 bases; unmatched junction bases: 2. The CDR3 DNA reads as TGCGCCAGCAGCTCGACTAGCGACACAGATACGCAGTATTTT. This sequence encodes CASSSTSDTDTQYF. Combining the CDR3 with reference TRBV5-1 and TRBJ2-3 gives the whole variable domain KAGVTQTPRYLIKTRGQQVTLSCSPISGHRSVSWYQQTPGQGLQFLFEYFSETQRNKGNFPGRFSGRQFSNSRSEMNVSTLELGDSALYLCASSSTSDTDTQYFGPGTRLTVL.

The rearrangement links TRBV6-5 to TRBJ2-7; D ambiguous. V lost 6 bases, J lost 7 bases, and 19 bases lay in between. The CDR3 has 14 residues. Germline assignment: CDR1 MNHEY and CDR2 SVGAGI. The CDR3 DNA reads TGTGCCAGCAGCCGAAAACTAACGACCGGGGAGCAGTACTTC. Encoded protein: CASSRKLTTGEQYF.

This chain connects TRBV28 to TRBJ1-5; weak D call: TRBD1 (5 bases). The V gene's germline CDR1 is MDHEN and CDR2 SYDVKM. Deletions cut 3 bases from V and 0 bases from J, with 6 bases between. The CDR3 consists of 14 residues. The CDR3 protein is CASSLTVSNQPQHF. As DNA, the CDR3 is TGTGCCAGCAGTTTGACAGTTAGCAATCAGCCCCAGCATTTT.

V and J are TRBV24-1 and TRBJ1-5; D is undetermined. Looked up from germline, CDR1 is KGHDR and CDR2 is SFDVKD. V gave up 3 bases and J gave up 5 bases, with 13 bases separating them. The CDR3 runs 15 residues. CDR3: CATSDASSRYQPQHF. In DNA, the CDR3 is TGTGCCACCAGTGATGCTAGTTCTCGTTATCAGCCCCAGCATTTT.

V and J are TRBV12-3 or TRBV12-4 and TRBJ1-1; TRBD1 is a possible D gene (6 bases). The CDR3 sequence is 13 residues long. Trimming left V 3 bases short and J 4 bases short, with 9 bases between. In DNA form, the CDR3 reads TGTGCCAGCAGTTTTGGGGACACCACTGAAGCTTTCTTT. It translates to CASSFGDTTEAFF.

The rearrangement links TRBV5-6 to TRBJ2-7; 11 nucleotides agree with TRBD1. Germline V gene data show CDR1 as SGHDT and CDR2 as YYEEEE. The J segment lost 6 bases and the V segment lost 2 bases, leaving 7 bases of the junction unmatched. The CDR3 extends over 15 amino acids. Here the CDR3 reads CASSLIGQGAGEQYF. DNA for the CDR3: TGTGCCAGCAGCTTAATAGGACAGGGGGCCGGCGAGCAGTACTTC. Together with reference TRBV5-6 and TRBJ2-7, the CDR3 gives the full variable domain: DAGVTQSPTHLIKTRGQQVTLRCSPKSGHDTVSWYQQALGQGPQFIFQYYEEEERQRGNFPDRFSGHQFPNYSSELNVNALLLGDSALYLCASSLIGQGAGEQYFGPGTRLTVT.

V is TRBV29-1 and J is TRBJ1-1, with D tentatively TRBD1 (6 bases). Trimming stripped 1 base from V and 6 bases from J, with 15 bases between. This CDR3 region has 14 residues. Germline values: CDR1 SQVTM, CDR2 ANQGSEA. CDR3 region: CSVEVTGWFSEAFF. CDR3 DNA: TGCAGCGTTGAAGTTACAGGGTGGTTCTCTGAAGCTTTCTTT.

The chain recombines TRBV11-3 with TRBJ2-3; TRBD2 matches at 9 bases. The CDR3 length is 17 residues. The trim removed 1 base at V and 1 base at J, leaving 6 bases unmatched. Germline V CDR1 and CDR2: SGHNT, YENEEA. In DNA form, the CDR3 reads TGTGCCAGCAGCTTAGGTGGTAGCGGGAGAGGCACAGATACGCAGTATTTT. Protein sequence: CASSLGGSGRGTDTQYF.

CDR3 sequence reads: CASSPPGQGFEQYF. For the CDR3, the DNA is TGTGCCAGCTCACCCCCGGGACAGGGGTTCGAGCAGTACTTC. This chain joins TRBV18 and TRBJ2-7, with TRBD1 matching 10 bases. Germline CDR1 and CDR2: KGHSH and LQKENI. J lost 6 bases, V lost 3 bases, and 5 bases had no gene match. The CDR3 contains 14 residues.

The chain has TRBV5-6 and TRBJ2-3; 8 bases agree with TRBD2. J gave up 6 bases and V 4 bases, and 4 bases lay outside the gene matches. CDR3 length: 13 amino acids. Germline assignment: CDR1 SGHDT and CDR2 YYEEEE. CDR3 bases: TGTGCCAGCAGCCCCAGCGGGAGCGATACGCAGTATTTT. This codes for CASSPSGSDTQYF.

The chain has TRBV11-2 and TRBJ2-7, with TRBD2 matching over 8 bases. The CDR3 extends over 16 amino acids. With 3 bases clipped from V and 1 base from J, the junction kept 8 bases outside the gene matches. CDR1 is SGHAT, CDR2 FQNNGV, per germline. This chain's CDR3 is CASSLGTGGGSYEQYF. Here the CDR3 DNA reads TGTGCCAGCAGCTTGGGGACGGGCGGGGGGTCCTACGAGCAGTACTTC.

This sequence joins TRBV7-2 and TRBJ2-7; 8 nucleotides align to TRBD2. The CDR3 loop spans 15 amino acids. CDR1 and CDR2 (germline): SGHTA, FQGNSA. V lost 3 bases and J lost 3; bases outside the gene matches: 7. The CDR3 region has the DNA TGTGCCAGCAGCTTTATGTTAGCGGGGAACTACGAGCAGTACTTC. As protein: CASSFMLAGNYEQYF.

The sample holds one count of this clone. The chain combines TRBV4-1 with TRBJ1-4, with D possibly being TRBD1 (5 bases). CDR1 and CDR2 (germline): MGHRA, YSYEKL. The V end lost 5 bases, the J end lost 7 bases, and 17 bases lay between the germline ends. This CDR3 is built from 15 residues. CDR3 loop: CASSSGSRGGEKLFF. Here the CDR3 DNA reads TGCGCCAGCAGCTCGGGGTCGCGGGGGGGTGAAAAACTGTTTTTT.

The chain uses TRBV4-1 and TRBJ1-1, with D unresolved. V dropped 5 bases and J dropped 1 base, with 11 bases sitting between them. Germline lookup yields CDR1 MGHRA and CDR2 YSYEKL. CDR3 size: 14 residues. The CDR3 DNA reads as TGCGCCAGCAGCGCCGTGGAGGGGAACACTGAAGCTTTCTTT. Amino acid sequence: CASSAVEGNTEAFF.

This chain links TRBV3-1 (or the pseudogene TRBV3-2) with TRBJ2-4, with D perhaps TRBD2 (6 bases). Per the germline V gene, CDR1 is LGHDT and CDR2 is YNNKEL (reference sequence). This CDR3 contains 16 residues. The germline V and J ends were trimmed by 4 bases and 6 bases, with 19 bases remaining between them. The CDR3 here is CASSPETRLDLNIQYF. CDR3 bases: TGTGCCAGCAGCCCAGAAACGAGACTAGACCTAAACATTCAGTACTTC.

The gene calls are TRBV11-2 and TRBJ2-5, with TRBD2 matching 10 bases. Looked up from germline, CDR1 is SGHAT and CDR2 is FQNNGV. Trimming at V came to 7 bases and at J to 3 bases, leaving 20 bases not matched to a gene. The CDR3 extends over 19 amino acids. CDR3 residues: CASTREGLAGVWREETQYF. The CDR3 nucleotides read TGTGCCAGCACCCGAGAGGGGCTAGCGGGAGTCTGGAGGGAAGAGACCCAGTACTTC.

The CDR3 is CASSDGNTGELFF. Written as DNA, the CDR3 is TGTGCCAGCAGTGACGGTAACACCGGGGAGCTGTTTTTT. This chain joins TRBV6-1 and TRBJ2-2; unclear D gene. The V end was cut by 3 bases, the J end by 2 bases, with 4 bases between. Per germline, CDR1 MNHNS and CDR2 SASEGT. CDR3 size: 13 residues.